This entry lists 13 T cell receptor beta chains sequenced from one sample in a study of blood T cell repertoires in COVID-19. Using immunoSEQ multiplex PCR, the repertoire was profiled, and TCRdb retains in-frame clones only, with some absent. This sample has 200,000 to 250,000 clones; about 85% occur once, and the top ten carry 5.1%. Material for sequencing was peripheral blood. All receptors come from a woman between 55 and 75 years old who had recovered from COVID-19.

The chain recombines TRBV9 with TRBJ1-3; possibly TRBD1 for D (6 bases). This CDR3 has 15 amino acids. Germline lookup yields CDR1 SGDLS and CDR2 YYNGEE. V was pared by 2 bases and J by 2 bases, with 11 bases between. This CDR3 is CASSVRGQAGNTIYF. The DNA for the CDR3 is TGTGCCAGCAGCGTCAGGGGACAAGCTGGAAACACCATATATTTT.

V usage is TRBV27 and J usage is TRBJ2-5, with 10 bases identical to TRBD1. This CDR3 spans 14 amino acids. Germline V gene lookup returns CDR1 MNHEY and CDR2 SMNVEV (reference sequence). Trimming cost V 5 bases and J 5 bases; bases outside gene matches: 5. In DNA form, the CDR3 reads TGTGCCAGCAGTCGACAGGACAGGGGGGAGACCCAGTACTTC. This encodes CASSRQDRGETQYF.

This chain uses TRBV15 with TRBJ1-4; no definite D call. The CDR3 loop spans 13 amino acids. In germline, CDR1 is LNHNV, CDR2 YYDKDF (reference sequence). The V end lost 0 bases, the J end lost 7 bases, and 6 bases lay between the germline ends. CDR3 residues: CATSRDYPEKLFF. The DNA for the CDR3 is TGTGCCACCAGCAGAGATTATCCTGAAAAACTGTTTTTT.

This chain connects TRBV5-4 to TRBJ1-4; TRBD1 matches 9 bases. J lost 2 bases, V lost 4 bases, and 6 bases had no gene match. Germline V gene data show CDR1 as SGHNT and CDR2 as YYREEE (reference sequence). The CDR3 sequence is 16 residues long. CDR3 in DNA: TGTGCCAGCAGCCGGGACAGGGCGGCGACTAATGAAAAACTGTTTTTT. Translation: CASSRDRAATNEKLFF.

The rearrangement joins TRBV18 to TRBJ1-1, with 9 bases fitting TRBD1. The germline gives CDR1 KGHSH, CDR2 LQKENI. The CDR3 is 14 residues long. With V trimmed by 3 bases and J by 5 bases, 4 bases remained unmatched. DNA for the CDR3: TGTGCCAGCTCACCTTTGGGACAGGGTACTGAAGCTTTCTTT. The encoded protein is CASSPLGQGTEAFF.

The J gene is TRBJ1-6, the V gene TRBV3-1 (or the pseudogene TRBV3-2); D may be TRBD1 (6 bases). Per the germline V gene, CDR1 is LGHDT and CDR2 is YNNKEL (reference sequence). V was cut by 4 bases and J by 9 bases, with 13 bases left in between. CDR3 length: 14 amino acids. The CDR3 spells CASSLRGGFSPLHF. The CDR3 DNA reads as TGTGCCAGCAGCCTCCGGGGGGGCTTTTCACCCCTCCACTTT.

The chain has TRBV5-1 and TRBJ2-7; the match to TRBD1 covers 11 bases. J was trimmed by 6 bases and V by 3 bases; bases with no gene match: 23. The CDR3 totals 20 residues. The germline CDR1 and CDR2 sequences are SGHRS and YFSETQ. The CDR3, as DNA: TGCGCCAGCAGCTGGTCGAACCCCGGGACAGGGGGGTTTGTATCCAGCGAGCAGTACTTC. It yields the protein CASSWSNPGTGGFVSSEQYF.

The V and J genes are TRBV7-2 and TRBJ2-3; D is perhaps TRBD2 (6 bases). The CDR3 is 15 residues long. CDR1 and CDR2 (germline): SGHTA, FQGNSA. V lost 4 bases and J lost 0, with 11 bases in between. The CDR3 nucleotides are TGTGCCAGCAGCTCAGTAGCGGTAAGCACAGATACGCAGTATTTT. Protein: CASSSVAVSTDTQYF.

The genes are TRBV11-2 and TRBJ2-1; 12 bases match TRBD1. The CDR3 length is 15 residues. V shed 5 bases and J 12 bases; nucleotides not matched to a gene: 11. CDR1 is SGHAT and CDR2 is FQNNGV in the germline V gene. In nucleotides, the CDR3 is TGTGCCAGCAGCCGACCGGGACAGGGGGCTCAGGGGCAGTTCTTC. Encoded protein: CASSRPGQGAQGQFF.

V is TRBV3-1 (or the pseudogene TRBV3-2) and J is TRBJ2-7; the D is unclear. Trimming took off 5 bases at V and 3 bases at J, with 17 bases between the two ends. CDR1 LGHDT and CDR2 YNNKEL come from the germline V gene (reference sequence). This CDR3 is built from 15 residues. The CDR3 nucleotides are TGTGCCAGCAGCGGGTCTGGTACAGTTAGCTACGAGCAGTACTTC. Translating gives CASSGSGTVSYEQYF.

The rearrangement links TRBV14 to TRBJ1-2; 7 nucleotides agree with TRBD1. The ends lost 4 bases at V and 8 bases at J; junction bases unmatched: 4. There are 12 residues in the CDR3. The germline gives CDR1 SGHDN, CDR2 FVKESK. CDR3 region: CASSRQGGGYTF. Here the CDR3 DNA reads TGTGCCAGCAGCCGACAGGGTGGGGGCTACACCTTC.

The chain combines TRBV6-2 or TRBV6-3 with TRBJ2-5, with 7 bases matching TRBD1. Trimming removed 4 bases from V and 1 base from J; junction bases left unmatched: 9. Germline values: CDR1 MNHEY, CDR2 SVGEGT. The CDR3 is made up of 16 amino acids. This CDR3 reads CASSFPTGTVQETQYF. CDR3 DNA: TGTGCCAGCAGTTTCCCGACCGGGACAGTCCAAGAGACCCAGTACTTC.

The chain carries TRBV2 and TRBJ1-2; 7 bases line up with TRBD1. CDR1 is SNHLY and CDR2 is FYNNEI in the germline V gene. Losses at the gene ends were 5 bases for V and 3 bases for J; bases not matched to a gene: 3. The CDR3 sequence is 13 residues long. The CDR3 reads CASSLGQDYGYTF. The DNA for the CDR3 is TGTGCCAGCAGTTTAGGACAGGACTATGGCTACACCTTC.